A single T cell receptor (beta chain) is shown here with its context. What it recognizes is unknown. This sample is part of a study of long-term antiretroviral therapy in people with HIV. Study conclusions and caveats: Repertoires with HIV possessed tighter CDR3 length spans than those of controls. Pre-ART expanded clones dominated the repertoire at every time point.

The run of the v3.0 immunoSEQ assay was at survey level. Profiled with immunoSEQ multiplex PCR; TCRdb holds only in-frame clones, not every one. This table has some 22,000 clones, 85% appearing once. V gave up 0 bases and J gave up 0 bases; unmatched junction bases: 8. This CDR3 is 22 amino acids long. From germline, CDR1 is LGHNA and CDR2 YNFKEQ. This sequence originates from a man aged 40-49 years with HIV. This sequence joins TRBV4-2 and TRBJ2-6; 16 bases are a match to TRBD2. The specimen comprised unsorted PBMCs, sampled 1.6 years after starting antiretroviral therapy. The CDR3 here is CASSQDPPGLAGGSSGANVLTF. The CDR3 DNA reads TGTGCCAGCAGCCAAGATCCTCCGGGACTAGCGGGGGGGAGCTCTGGGGCCAACGTCCTGACTTTC.